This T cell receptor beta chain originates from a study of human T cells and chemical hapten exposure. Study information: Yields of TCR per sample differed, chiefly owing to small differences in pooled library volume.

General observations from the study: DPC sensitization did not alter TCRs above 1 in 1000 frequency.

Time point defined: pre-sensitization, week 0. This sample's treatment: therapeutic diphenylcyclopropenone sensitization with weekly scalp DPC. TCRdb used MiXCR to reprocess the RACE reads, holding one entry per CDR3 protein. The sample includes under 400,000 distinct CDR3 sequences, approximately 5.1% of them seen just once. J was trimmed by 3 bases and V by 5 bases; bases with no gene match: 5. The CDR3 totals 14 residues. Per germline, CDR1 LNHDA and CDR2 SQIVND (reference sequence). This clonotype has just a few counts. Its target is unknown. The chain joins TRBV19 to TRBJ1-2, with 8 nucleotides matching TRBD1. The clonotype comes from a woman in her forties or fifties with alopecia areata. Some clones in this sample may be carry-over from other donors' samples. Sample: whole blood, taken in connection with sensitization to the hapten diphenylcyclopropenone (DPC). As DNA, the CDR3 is TGTGCCAGTAGTGACAGGGGCTCGGACTATGGCTACACCTTC. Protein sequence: CASSDRGSDYGYTF.